This TCR beta chain was identified in a study of cytomegalovirus exposure and HLA in healthy donors. Study context: Samples from HLA-typed donors yielded about 86 million unique TCRs in an early data release. Study results and limitations: A later analysis found most CMV-associated TCR beta chains apparently HLA-restricted. Cytomegalovirus status was reportedly diagnosed by the classifier with high specificity and sensitivity.

This CDR3 contains 15 residues. The germline V and J ends were trimmed by 4 bases and 0 bases, with 11 bases remaining between them. Germline CDR1 SGHKS, CDR2 YYEKEE (reference sequence). A multiplex PCR was run with 60 Vbeta primers and 13 Jbeta primers. The repertoire was sequenced with immunoSEQ multiplex PCR; TCRdb's copy has only in-frame clones and lacks some. Of under 200,000 clones listed, approximately 80% were seen once; the top ten hold around 2.1%. As regards this clone: Its antigen is not identified.

This TCR came from a man between 50 and 59 years old in good health and CMV-seropositive. This chain joins TRBV5-5 and TRBJ2-1; D gene unclear. The specimen was PBMCs. In nucleotides, the CDR3 is TGTGCCAGCAGCCCCTACCGGAGCTCCTACAATGAGCAGTTCTTC. This sequence encodes CASSPYRSSYNEQFF.